This T cell receptor beta chain was identified during a study of CD8 T cells in ankylosing spondylitis. Regarding the study as a whole: In ankylosing spondylitis patients, matched synovial fluid reportedly showed significant enrichment of disease-linked clones. Typical of ankylosing spondylitis blood, it appeared, was a TCR beta motif of eight highly homologous variants.

Library preparation for TCR beta used quantitative 5'-RACE with molecular barcodes. Using its own MiXCR run on the 5' RACE reads, TCRdb lists one record per CDR3 protein. Here the sample spans some 71,000 distinct CDR3 sequences, roughly 5% being singletons. The germline V and J ends were trimmed by 9 bases and 5 bases, with 19 bases remaining between them. The CDR3 has 14 residues. Per germline, CDR1 SGHVS and CDR2 FNYEAQ. This clonotype was observed many times. Its antigen is still unknown. Source material: blood, either unsorted or a sorted T cell fraction (not recorded which). The chain employs TRBV7-6 and TRBJ2-5; the D gene is possibly TRBD1 (6 bases). The clonotype originates from a male donor with ankylosing spondylitis or in good health (not recorded which). CDR3 protein: CASSPSRGWETQYF. The CDR3 DNA sequence: TGTGCCAGTTCTCCGAGCAGGGGTTGGGAGACCCAGTACTTC.